A single TCR beta chain is shown here with its context. The antigen this receptor binds is unknown. There are no base qualities to consult, and no much larger clone falls within one base. In the prospective study, participants were roughly 18 to 100 years old, resided in fewer than 25 geographic areas of the United States, and were enrolled through a virtual design. Cohort assignment in the prospective study relied on participant-reported clinical history from a screening survey and a study questionnaire. Recovered participants in ImmuneRACE Cohort 3 were defined by two consecutive negative NP/OP PCR tests, clearance by a healthcare professional, or resolution of symptoms. Each participant in the prospective study had whole blood, serum and a nasopharyngeal or oropharyngeal swab collected by mobile phlebotomists. Prospective study participants could optionally give additional blood draws and questionnaires over an approximately two-month period. Before DNA extraction, prospective study blood samples were shipped either frozen or at room temperature.

The sample originates from a study of blood T cell repertoires in COVID-19 (dated by TCRdb to about 2020). Regarding the complete study: Collaborator samples came from the United States, Italy and Spain and covered acute and convalescent phases of COVID-19. Nearly every sample came with metadata listing a de-identified subject ID, COVID-19 status, age in years and sex. Subjects who had been exposed to COVID-19, were actively infected with it, or had recovered from it provided the deeply sampled blood TCRbeta repertoires that made up the dataset. The material from the prospective study consisted of cDNA or gDNA derived from T cells, B-cell-depleted T cells, or PBMCs. Where available, HLA class I and class II types were taken from metadata supplied by the sample provider and were not determined by assay-based typing. The samples were drawn from the first 160 participants of the ongoing ImmuneRACE study and from under 1,500 subjects provided by 6 global collaborators. The repertoires were released in a freely available public database meant as a resource for research on the immune response to SARS-CoV-2.

What the authors observed across the whole study: The amount of clinical and demographic metadata varied by source and participant and was provided uncurated.

TCRbeta CDR3 regions were amplified from genomic DNA by means of the immunoSEQ Assay, a bias-controlled multiplex PCR. The paper's data handling went like this. Within the assay, amplification of reference gene primers was used to estimate how many nucleated cells each sample contained. To quantify the absolute abundance of each unique TCRbeta CDR3 rearrangement, sequence reads were collapsed and filtered. For each sample, productive Simpson clonality was calculated as the square root of Simpson's diversity index across productive rearrangements. TCRdb provides this immuneACCESS table in a form limited to in-frame rearrangements. Some clones are lacking; in checked studies, under half of them reflect an unresolved V gene, and why the rest are absent is not known. Clone size and the V and J calls come from that table; the DNA yielded D and trimming. The sample profile shows around 250,000 clones; just over 85% of them were found once. The top ten hold about 16% of the sample.

V is shortened by 4 bases, J by 5 bases, and the region joining them spans 18 bases. The CDR3 sequence holds 17 residues, the cysteine and phenylalanine included. Kept here is only the CDR3 DNA, which spans 51 bases and is read in frame from base 1. From a lookup of the germline V gene (reference sequence), CDR1 and CDR2 are SEHNR and FQNEAQ. This sequence was found in a man in his late teens or twenties who had recovered from COVID-19. Sequenced sample: PBMCs or T cells enriched from blood (not recorded which). Rearrangement joined TRBV7-9 to TRBJ1-6, with TRBD1 perhaps the D gene, on 5 matching bases. The DNA sequence is TGTGCCAGCAGCTCTACGGTGGGGGGAACTCATAATTCACCCCTCCACTTT. Translated, this gives CASSSTVGGTHNSPLHF.